A selection of T cell receptor beta chains follows, all from one sample in a study of T cells in Graves' hyperthyroidism and ophthalmopathy. A single record per CDR3 protein comes from TCRdb applying MiXCR to the multiplex PCR reads. In the table there are about 400,000 distinct CDR3 sequences, around 13% of which are singletons. Sequencing was carried out using blood. These receptor sequences come from a woman in her 30s with Graves' ophthalmopathy. Each CDR3 is given with its conserved first and last residue. D genes are given only for firm matches. Clone size is given for some rows only: seen once, a few or many times, or a class if the clone is expanded.

size	J	V	D	CDR3	DNA
many	TRBJ2-6	TRBV7-9	TRBD1	CASSTGQGDSGANVLTF	TGTGCCAGCAGCACAGGACAGGGAGACTCTGGGGCCAACGTCCTGACTTTC
many	TRBJ2-7	TRBV20-1	.	CSARAGAGVIYEQYF	TGCAGTGCTAGAGCAGGGGCGGGGGTAATTTACGAGCAGTACTTC
many	TRBJ2-5	TRBV20-1	TRBD2	CSARVIAGGLGETQYF	TGCAGTGCTAGAGTTATAGCGGGGGGGCTTGGAGAGACCCAGTACTTC
once	TRBJ2-3	TRBV18	.	CASSPSTGQRDTQYF	TGTGCCAGCTCACCTAGCACAGGTCAACGAGATACGCAGTATTTT
many	TRBJ2-7	TRBV11-2	TRBD1	CASSFEGSDRAAFSYEQYF	TGTGCCAGCAGCTTTGAAGGATCGGACAGGGCCGCCTTCTCCTACGAGCAGTACTTC
few	TRBJ1-3	TRBV28	.	CASSPPGRRGNTIYF	TGTGCCAGCAGCCCTCCGGGTAGACGGGGAAACACCATATATTTT
.	TRBJ2-7	TRBV4-1	TRBD2	CASSQVAGGGLDEQYF	TGCGCCAGCAGCCAAGTTGCGGGGGGTGGTCTAGACGAGCAGTACTTC
.	TRBJ1-2	TRBV18	.	CASSPLGDGYTF	TGTGCCAGCTCACCACTGGGGGACGGCTACACCTTC
few	TRBJ2-2	TRBV7-9	.	CASSLAVLAGATNTGELFF	TGTGCCAGCAGCTTAGCTGTCCTTGCGGGGGCTACGAACACCGGGGAGCTGTTTTTT
many	TRBJ1-2	TRBV28	TRBD1	CASRDRGRDGYTF	TGTGCCAGCAGGGACAGGGGCAGGGACGGCTACACCTTC
many	TRBJ2-5	TRBV2	.	CATAAESVQETQYF	TGTGCCACGGCCGCGGAGAGTGTCCAAGAGACCCAGTACTTC
many	TRBJ2-7	TRBV28	TRBD1	CASSFDRVAIEQYF	TGTGCCAGCAGTTTCGACAGGGTGGCAATCGAGCAGTACTTC
many	TRBJ1-5	TRBV28	.	CATSGRGGNQPQHF	TGTGCCACCTCGGGCAGGGGTGGCAATCAGCCCCAGCATTTT
many	TRBJ1-6	TRBV6-1	.	CASSEATRTPLHF	TGTGCCAGCAGTGAAGCGACCAGAACACCCCTCCACTTT
many	TRBJ2-7	TRBV11-2	TRBD2	CASSPLRTSGGAYEQYF	TGTGCCAGCAGCCCGCTCCGGACTAGCGGGGGGGCCTACGAGCAGTACTTC
many	TRBJ2-7	TRBV19	TRBD1	CASSRQGAATSSYEQYF	TGTGCCAGTAGCCGACAGGGGGCCGCAACAAGCTCCTACGAGCAGTACTTC
many	TRBJ2-7	TRBV3-1	.	CASSQEPSGTYEQYF	TGTGCCAGCAGCCAAGAGCCCAGTGGAACCTACGAGCAGTACTTC
many	TRBJ2-7	TRBV7-9	.	CASSPRKGNWEQYF	TGTGCCAGCAGCCCCCGGAAGGGAAATTGGGAGCAGTACTTC
many	TRBJ2-1	TRBV28	.	CASSSPGAFYNEQFF	TGTGCCAGCAGTTCCCCAGGGGCCTTCTACAATGAGCAGTTCTTC
.	TRBJ2-3	TRBV12-3/TRBV12-4	TRBD2	CASTLAGGSRTDTQYF	TGTGCCAGCACCTTAGCGGGGGGGTCCCGCACAGATACGCAGTATTTT
many	TRBJ2-7	TRBV28	.	CASSRAGIKTYEQYF	TGTGCCAGCAGCCGAGCGGGCATAAAGACCTACGAGCAGTACTTC
.	TRBJ1-3	TRBV12-3/TRBV12-4	.	CASSPQGNGNTIYF	TGTGCCAGCAGTCCGCAGGGGAATGGAAACACCATATATTTT
.	TRBJ2-3	TRBV12-3/TRBV12-4	.	CASSHSPDTQYF	TGTGCCAGCAGCCACAGTCCAGATACGCAGTATTTT
many	TRBJ2-1	TRBV20-1	.	CSAISRISYNEQFF	TGCAGTGCTATTTCACGGATCTCCTACAATGAGCAGTTCTTC
many	TRBJ2-1	TRBV7-8	TRBD2	CASSLSLAGAVRNEQFF	TGTGCCAGCAGCTTATCCCTAGCGGGGGCGGTACGGAATGAGCAGTTCTTC
many	TRBJ1-5	TRBV28	.	CASSNRVGNQPQHF	TGTGCCAGCAGTAACAGGGTAGGGAATCAGCCCCAGCATTTT
many	TRBJ1-5	TRBV12-3/TRBV12-4	.	CASREGGKKQPQHF	TGTGCCAGCAGAGAAGGAGGGAAGAAGCAGCCCCAGCATTTT
many	TRBJ2-1	TRBV2	TRBD1	CASSGTQGQGYNNEQFF	TGTGCCAGCAGTGGAACCCAGGGACAGGGGTACAACAATGAGCAGTTCTTC
.	TRBJ2-1	TRBV20-1	TRBD2	CSARTSGDYNEQFF	TGCAGTGCTAGAACTAGCGGTGACTACAATGAGCAGTTCTTC
.	TRBJ1-1	TRBV2	.	CASNIVGAGDTEAFF	TGTGCCAGCAATATCGTCGGGGCGGGGGACACTGAAGCTTTCTTT
many	TRBJ2-1	TRBV7-9	TRBD1	CASSLAPGGVMVNEQFF	TGTGCCAGCAGCTTAGCCCCAGGGGGTGTTATGGTCAATGAGCAGTTCTTC
many	TRBJ1-1	TRBV6-1	.	CASTQPRGNTEAFF	TGTGCCAGCACCCAACCCCGGGGGAACACTGAAGCTTTCTTT
.	TRBJ2-7	TRBV7-9	TRBD2	CASSPEVQRGGIISYEQYF	TGTGCCAGCAGCCCAGAGGTCCAGCGGGGGGGCATTATATCCTACGAGCAGTACTTC
.	TRBJ2-5	TRBV19	TRBD1	CASSRRGLRKEETQYF	TGTGCCAGTAGCCGCAGGGGGCTACGTAAGGAAGAGACCCAGTACTTC
few	TRBJ2-7	TRBV7-9	.	CASSLEGERYF	TGTGCCAGCAGCTTAGAAGGGGAGCGGTACTTC
.	TRBJ1-2	TRBV9	TRBD1	CASSVGTGDGYTF	TGTGCCAGCAGCGTAGGGACAGGGGATGGCTACACCTTC
many	TRBJ1-5	TRBV30	TRBD1	CAWSTGLISPQHF	TGTGCCTGGTCGACAGGGCTCATATCGCCCCAGCATTTT
few	TRBJ2-1	TRBV6-2/TRBV6-3	TRBD2	CASSGTSGGANEQFF	TGTGCCAGCAGTGGAACTAGCGGGGGGGCCAATGAGCAGTTCTTC
.	TRBJ2-1	TRBV5-4	.	CASSWDLGQSRTNEQFF	TGTGCCAGCAGCTGGGACTTAGGACAGTCAAGGACCAATGAGCAGTTCTTC
many	TRBJ2-7	TRBV20-1	.	CSASAPPGGAYEQYF	TGCAGTGCTAGTGCTCCTCCCGGGGGCGCCTACGAGCAGTACTTC
.	TRBJ2-1	TRBV7-9	.	CASNPGGGGSYNEQFF	TGTGCCAGCAACCCAGGGGGGGGAGGCTCCTACAATGAGCAGTTCTTC
once	TRBJ1-1	TRBV25-1	.	CASSESIRDTEAFF	TGTGCCAGCAGTGAATCAATAAGGGACACTGAAGCTTTCTTT
.	TRBJ2-1	TRBV6-1	TRBD2	CATLVSGGPKSSYNEQFF	TGTGCCACCCTTGTAAGCGGGGGCCCTAAAAGCTCCTACAATGAGCAGTTCTTC
.	TRBJ1-1	TRBV28	.	CASTSGGDHEAFF	TGTGCCAGCACCTCAGGAGGAGACCATGAAGCTTTCTTT
many	TRBJ2-3	TRBV11-3	.	CASNTYGASTDTQYF	TGTGCCAGCAACACATACGGGGCGAGCACAGATACGCAGTATTTT
few	TRBJ2-5	TRBV6-1	TRBD1	CASSETGRETQYF	TGTGCCAGCAGTGAGACAGGGCGAGAGACCCAGTACTTC
many	TRBJ2-1	TRBV5-6	TRBD2	CASSLAASGGEQFF	TGTGCCAGCAGCTTGGCGGCTAGCGGGGGGGAGCAGTTCTTC
many	TRBJ1-2	TRBV2	.	CASSEGVGSRGYTF	TGTGCCAGCAGTGAAGGAGTCGGGAGCCGAGGCTACACCTTC
many	TRBJ2-1	TRBV12-3/TRBV12-4	TRBD1	CASRGDRDRDNEQFF	TGTGCCAGCAGGGGTGACAGGGATCGGGACAATGAGCAGTTCTTC
.	TRBJ2-1	TRBV11-2	.	CASIPLATLIGGAEEQFF	TGTGCCAGCATCCCTCTTGCCACGCTGATTGGGGGGGCCGAGGAGCAGTTCTTC
many	TRBJ2-3	TRBV20-1	TRBD2	CSARDRGTRLPDTQYF	TGCAGTGCTAGAGATAGGGGGACTAGACTACCAGATACGCAGTATTTT
many	TRBJ1-2	TRBV30	.	CAWSVGGGYTF	TGTGCCTGGAGTGTAGGGGGTGGCTACACCTTC